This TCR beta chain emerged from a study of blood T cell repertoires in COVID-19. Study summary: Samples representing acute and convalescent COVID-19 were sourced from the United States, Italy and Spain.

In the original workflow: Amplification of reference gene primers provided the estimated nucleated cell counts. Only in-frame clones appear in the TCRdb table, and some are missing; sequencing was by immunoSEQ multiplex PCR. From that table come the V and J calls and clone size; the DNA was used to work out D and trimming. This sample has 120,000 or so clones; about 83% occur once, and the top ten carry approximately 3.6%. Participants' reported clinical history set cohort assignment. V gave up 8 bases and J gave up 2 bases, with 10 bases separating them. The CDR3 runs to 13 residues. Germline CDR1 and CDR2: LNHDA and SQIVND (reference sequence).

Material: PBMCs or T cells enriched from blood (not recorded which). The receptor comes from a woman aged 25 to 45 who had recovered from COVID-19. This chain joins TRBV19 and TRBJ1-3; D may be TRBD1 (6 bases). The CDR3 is CASYRAPGNTIYF. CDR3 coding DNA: TGTGCCAGTTACAGGGCCCCTGGAAACACCATATATTTT.